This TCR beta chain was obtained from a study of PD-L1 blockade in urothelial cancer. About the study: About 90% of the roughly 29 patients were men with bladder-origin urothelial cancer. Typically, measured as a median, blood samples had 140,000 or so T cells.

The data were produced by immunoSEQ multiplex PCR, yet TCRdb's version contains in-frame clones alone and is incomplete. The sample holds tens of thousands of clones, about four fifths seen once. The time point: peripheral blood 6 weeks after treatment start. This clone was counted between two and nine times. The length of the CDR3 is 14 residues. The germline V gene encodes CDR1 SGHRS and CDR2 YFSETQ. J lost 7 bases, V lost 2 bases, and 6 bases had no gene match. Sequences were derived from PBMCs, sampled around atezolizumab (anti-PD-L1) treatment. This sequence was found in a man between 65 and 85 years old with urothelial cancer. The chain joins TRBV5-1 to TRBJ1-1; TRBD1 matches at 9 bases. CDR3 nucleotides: TGCGCCAGCAGCTTACAGGGGGCTGGTGTTGAAGCTTTCTTT. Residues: CASSLQGAGVEAFF.